This is a list of T cell receptor beta chains from one sample in a study of blood T cells in healthy people across ages. TCRdb ran MiXCR on the 5' RACE reads and lists one entry per CDR3 protein. The repertoire holds 1.5 million to 2 million distinct CDR3 sequences, with roughly 50% as singletons. Sequencing was carried out using blood. The receptors were sampled from a woman aged 40 to 50 in good health. The CDR3 runs from the conserved cysteine through the conserved F or W.

v_gene	j_gene	len	CDR3aa
TRBV5-6	TRBJ2-5	15	CASSWGTGPMETQYF
TRBV6-5	TRBJ1-2	15	CASTPTGTGNYGYTF
TRBV7-9	TRBJ2-1	17	CASSLTQTGGGWNEQFF
TRBV12-3/TRBV12-4	TRBJ2-5	19	CASSFSEWSRRGVIETQYF
TRBV20-1	TRBJ2-5	13	CSAIRLRLNEQYF
TRBV20-1	TRBJ2-6	14	CSAPPWGGANVLTF
TRBV20-1	TRBJ2-4	15	CSARDHREAKNIQYF
TRBV7-2	TRBJ2-3	14	CASSLARTSDTQYF
TRBV29-1	TRBJ2-1	14	CSVSRTGPGNEQFF
TRBV10-3	TRBJ2-3	13	CAISDINTDTQYF
TRBV4-2	TRBJ2-3	19	CASSRTSGGPNPSTDTQYF
TRBV27	TRBJ2-3	17	CASKRPGGALSTDTQYF
TRBV4-2	TRBJ2-7	17	CASSQDYQDRVYNEQYF
TRBV7-2	TRBJ2-3	17	CASRRDRGGIPTDTQYF
TRBV12-3/TRBV12-4	TRBJ2-4	16	CASSTPGRSAKNIQYF
TRBV5-1	TRBJ1-4	16	CASSLPTGSANEKLFF
TRBV20-1	TRBJ2-7	12	CSASARRDEQYF
TRBV20-1	TRBJ2-7	15	CSASSGESGSYEQYF
TRBV12-5	TRBJ2-1	14	CASGFGSSGSGQFF
TRBV20-1	TRBJ2-7	13	CSARTGTGYEQYF
TRBV12-3/TRBV12-4	.	14	CASTIPGSRYEQYF
TRBV20-1	TRBJ1-2	13	CSASGSVDYGYTF
TRBV28	TRBJ1-2	15	CASSPAPGGVRGYTF
TRBV20-1	TRBJ1-2	16	CSASGTGQGGDYGYTF
TRBV20-1	TRBJ2-1	12	CSATRTNNEQFF
TRBV6-6	.	11	CASGVTYEQYF
TRBV12-5	TRBJ2-1	18	CASGLDTTRDSDYNEQFF
TRBV7-8	TRBJ2-7	17	CASSLAPDRGRSYEQYF
TRBV25-1	TRBJ2-5	16	CASSEYAGTKKETQYF
TRBV20-1	TRBJ2-6	15	CSAKSDTNGANVLTF
TRBV20-1	TRBJ1-2	14	CSASSGTVDYGYTF